The 16 T cell receptor beta chains in this list originate from one sample, sequenced in a study of chemoradiotherapy in HPV16-positive cancers. The table came from immunoSEQ multiplex PCR; TCRdb's copy has only in-frame clones and leaves some out. The repertoire holds some 12,000 clones, with just over 90% as singletons. The starting material was blood, obtained from a patient who underwent chemoradiotherapy. The receptors originated from a human donor with HPV-associated anogenital cancer.

The chain recombines TRBV5-1 with TRBJ1-5; maybe TRBD1 (6 bases). Trimming took off 0 bases at V and 7 bases at J, with 14 bases between the two ends. CDR1 and CDR2 from the germline V gene are SGHRS and YFSETQ. This CDR3 has 15 amino acids. CDR3 loop: CASSLGGGRGQPQHF. CDR3 in DNA: TGCGCCAGCAGCTTGGGGGGGGGCAGGGGACAGCCCCAGCATTTT.

This rearrangement joins TRBV11-1 to TRBJ2-1, with unresolved D. This CDR3 is built from 11 residues. Between the trimmed V and J ends, which lost 3 bases and 3 bases, there was a span of 0 bases. Germline lookup yields CDR1 SGHAT and CDR2 FQDESV (reference sequence). CDR3 nucleotides: TGTGCCAGCAGCTTCTACAATGAGCAGTTCTTC. Translating gives CASSFYNEQFF.

The chain links TRBV11-3 to TRBJ1-3; D is unclear. Trimming removed 5 bases from V and 0 bases from J, with 17 bases in between. This CDR3 has 17 amino acids. Germline assignment: CDR1 SGHNT and CDR2 YENEEA. Here the CDR3 reads CASSPAIWQNSGNTIYF. As DNA, the CDR3 is TGTGCCAGCAGCCCAGCTATATGGCAGAACTCTGGAAACACCATATATTTT.

The V and J genes are TRBV5-5 and TRBJ2-7, with 11 bases identical to TRBD1. Germline lookup yields CDR1 SGHKS and CDR2 YYEKEE (reference sequence). Germline trimming cut 1 base from V and 0 bases from J; bases unmatched to any gene: 3. This CDR3 has 16 amino acids. The CDR3, as DNA: TGTGCCAGCAGCTTGTCGGGGACAGGGGGCTCCTACGAGCAGTACTTC. The encoded protein is CASSLSGTGGSYEQYF.

J is TRBJ2-3 and V is TRBV5-1, with 7 bases identical to TRBD2. The CDR3 runs to 15 residues. Germline loops: CDR1 SGHRS, CDR2 YFSETQ. The junction had 5 bases not matched to a gene; V was cut back by 2 bases and J by 2 bases. Written as DNA, the CDR3 is TGCGCCAGCAGCTTAAGCGGGGTGAACACAGATACGCAGTATTTT. It encodes CASSLSGVNTDTQYF. Full variable domain (missing parts from reference TRBV5-1 and TRBJ2-3): KAGVTQTPRYLIKTRGQQVTLSCSPISGHRSVSWYQQTPGQGLQFLFEYFSETQRNKGNFPGRFSGRQFSNSRSEMNVSTLELGDSALYLCASSLSGVNTDTQYFGPGTRLTVL.

The chain employs TRBV4-1 and TRBJ2-2; 7 bases align to TRBD2. Germline lookup yields CDR1 MGHRA and CDR2 YSYEKL. The CDR3 sequence is 15 residues long. With 3 bases clipped from V and 5 bases from J, the junction kept 6 bases outside the gene matches. CDR3 coding DNA: TGCGCCAGCAGCCATTGGGGGAGGGTTACCGGGGAGCTGTTTTTT. As protein: CASSHWGRVTGELFF.

V gene TRBV5-8 combines with J gene TRBJ1-5, with D uncertain. V shed 1 base and J shed 6 bases, with 2 bases lying between them. Germline CDR1 and CDR2: SGHTS and YDEGEE. The CDR3 spans 11 residues. The CDR3 DNA reads as TGTGCCAGCAGCTTGAGTCAGCCCCAGCATTTT. The encoded protein is CASSLSQPQHF.

The chain recombines TRBV30 with TRBJ1-3, with D unclear. Looked up from germline, CDR1 is GTSNPN and CDR2 is SVGIG (reference sequence). This CDR3 comprises 15 residues. Trimming took off 0 bases at V and 2 bases at J, with 11 bases between the two ends. The chain's CDR3 is CAWSVGLSTGNTIYF. CDR3 nucleotides: TGTGCCTGGAGTGTAGGGTTAAGCACTGGAAACACCATATATTTT.

This clone was observed once. The chain has TRBV19 and TRBJ1-6; possible D gene TRBD1, 5 bases. CDR3 size: 15 residues. In germline, CDR1 is LNHDA, CDR2 SQIVND (reference sequence). Trimming took off 5 bases at V and 7 bases at J, with 15 bases between the two ends. CDR3 amino acids: CASSFNPQGNSPLHF. As DNA, the CDR3 is TGTGCCAGTAGTTTCAACCCTCAGGGAAATTCACCCCTCCACTTT.

This chain joins TRBV5-4 and TRBJ2-7; perhaps D is TRBD1 or TRBD2 (5 bases each). Germline V gives CDR1 SGHNT, CDR2 YYREEE (reference sequence). Trimming pared 6 bases from V and 7 bases from J, leaving 20 bases between. This CDR3 spans 14 amino acids. In nucleotides, the CDR3 is TGTGCCAGCAAGAGTGGGACCTGGCATGAGGAGCAGTACTTC. The encoded protein is CASKSGTWHEEQYF.

In this sample, this clone turned up a few times. The V call is TRBV9, the J call TRBJ1-6; possible D gene TRBD1, 5 bases. The V end lost 3 bases, the J end lost 10 bases, and 14 bases lay between the germline ends. Germline-derived CDR1 and CDR2 are SGDLS and YYNGEE. The CDR3 is 14 residues long. CDR3 in amino acids: CASSGEGWDSPLHF. CDR3 nucleotides: TGTGCCAGCAGCGGTGAGGGGTGGGACTCACCCCTCCACTTT.

The rearrangement uses TRBV4-3 and TRBJ1-3; TRBD1 matches at 7 bases. Losses at the gene ends were 2 bases for V and 4 bases for J; bases not matched to a gene: 5. Germline V gene data show CDR1 as LGHNA and CDR2 as YSLEER. The CDR3 loop spans 15 amino acids. The CDR3 sequence: CASSQTQGKGNTIYF. Written as DNA, the CDR3 is TGCGCCAGCAGCCAAACACAGGGGAAAGGAAACACCATATATTTT.

The chain recombines TRBV27 with TRBJ1-2; no firm D call. Trimming removed 5 bases from V and 4 bases from J, with 14 bases in between. CDR1 is MNHEY and CDR2 is SMNVEV in the germline V gene (reference sequence). CDR3 length equals 14 residues. The CDR3 DNA reads as TGTGCCAGCAGTCAGACCTTGTCCTTCTATGGCTACACCTTC. Its translation: CASSQTLSFYGYTF.

The gene calls are TRBV5-1 and TRBJ2-5; 9 nucleotides match TRBD2. The junction had 10 bases not matched to a gene; V was cut back by 4 bases and J by 0 bases. Germline loops: CDR1 SGHRS, CDR2 YFSETQ. The CDR3 runs 17 residues. The CDR3 reads CASSGVAGETYQETQYF. As DNA, the CDR3 is TGCGCCAGCAGCGGGGTAGCGGGGGAGACGTACCAAGAGACCCAGTACTTC.

The gene calls are TRBV6-5 and TRBJ2-3; D gene uncertain. This CDR3 spans 15 amino acids. Germline V gene data show CDR1 as MNHEY and CDR2 as SVGAGI. V lost 5 bases, J lost 3 bases, and 15 bases lay in between. CDR3 protein: CASSPDPMGTDTQYF. The CDR3 region has the DNA TGTGCCAGCAGTCCCGACCCTATGGGGACAGATACGCAGTATTTT.

V gene TRBV7-9 combines with J gene TRBJ1-3; D uncertain. The V gene lost 6 bases and the J gene lost 0 bases, with 9 bases spanning the gap. This CDR3 spans 14 amino acids. The germline V gene encodes CDR1 SEHNR and CDR2 FQNEAQ (reference sequence). DNA for the CDR3: TGTGCCAGCAGAGAGACCAGCTCTGGAAACACCATATATTTT. Its translation is CASRETSSGNTIYF.